The 23 T cell receptor beta chains reported below all come from one sample, sequenced in a study of cytomegalovirus exposure and HLA in healthy donors. The PCR had 60 Vbeta and 13 Jbeta primers. Clones were sequenced by immunoSEQ multiplex PCR, and TCRdb holds only the in-frame ones, with some missing. In the table there are some 110,000 clones, around 74% of which are singletons. The sample consisted of PBMCs. Receptors originate from a man younger than 40 in good health and CMV-seropositive.

The chain is built from TRBV2 and TRBJ1-4; D might be TRBD1 (6 bases). The CDR3 totals 14 residues. Between the trimmed V and J ends, which lost 4 bases and 4 bases, there was a span of 10 bases. Per germline, CDR1 SNHLY and CDR2 FYNNEI. CDR3 nucleotides: TGTGCCAGCAGTGCCCGACAGGTTAATGAAAAACTGTTTTTT. This sequence encodes CASSARQVNEKLFF.

V usage is TRBV7-9 and J usage is TRBJ2-1; D call uncertain. Between the trimmed V and J ends, which lost 0 bases and 8 bases, there was a span of 8 bases. Germline CDR1 is SEHNR and CDR2 is FQNEAQ (reference sequence). The CDR3 consists of 13 residues. CDR3 in amino acids: CASSLAARDEQFF. CDR3 coding DNA: TGTGCCAGCAGCTTAGCGGCACGGGATGAGCAGTTCTTC.

The chain couples TRBV6-5 to TRBJ2-5; perhaps TRBD2 as D (6 bases). This CDR3 is 12 amino acids long. With 6 bases removed from V and 7 bases from J, the gap between germline ends came to 12 bases. CDR1 and CDR2 (germline): MNHEY, SVGAGI. CDR3 residues: CASSPGSGTQYF. CDR3 nucleotides: TGTGCCAGCAGCCCCGGGAGCGGGACCCAGTACTTC.

The CDR3, as DNA: TGTGCCAGCAGCAACCAGGGGAGCCAGAACACTGAAGCTTTCTTT. Residues: CASSNQGSQNTEAFF. This sequence joins TRBV2 and TRBJ1-1, with TRBD1 as a possible D gene (6 bases). With 6 bases removed from V and 1 base from J, the gap between germline ends came to 15 bases. In germline, CDR1 is SNHLY, CDR2 FYNNEI. The CDR3 is 15 residues long.

The chain employs TRBV5-4 and TRBJ2-7; 7 bases are shared with TRBD2. Germline CDR1 reads SGHNT; CDR2 reads YYREEE (reference sequence). Losses at the gene ends were 2 bases for V and 0 bases for J; bases not matched to a gene: 5. The CDR3 extends over 15 amino acids. This CDR3 reads CASSLSSGSSYEQYF. As DNA, the CDR3 is TGTGCCAGCAGCTTAAGTAGCGGGTCCTCCTACGAGCAGTACTTC.

The chain has TRBV18 and TRBJ2-6; 7 bases match TRBD2. The CDR3 consists of 16 residues. V was clipped by 1 base and J by 1 base; unmatched bases: 1. Germline lookup yields CDR1 KGHSH and CDR2 LQKENI. CDR3 loop: CASSPRGGSGANVLTF. The CDR3 nucleotides read TGTGCCAGCTCACCACGGGGAGGGTCTGGGGCCAACGTCCTGACTTTC.

This clone was found once. V gene TRBV10-1 combines with J gene TRBJ2-7, with a weak D call TRBD1 (5 bases). The CDR3 contains 14 residues. V shed 0 bases and J shed 3 bases, with 9 bases lying between them. Germline loops: CDR1 WNHNN, CDR2 SYGVQD (reference sequence). CDR3 DNA: TGCGCCAGCAGTGAGTCGGGCAGGGACTACGAGCAGTACTTC. This sequence encodes CASSESGRDYEQYF.

The gene calls are TRBV5-4 and TRBJ1-1; TRBD1 matches at 11 bases. The CDR3 is 15 amino acids. V gave up 3 bases and J gave up 2 bases; unmatched junction bases: 3. CDR1 is SGHNT and CDR2 is YYREEE in the germline V gene (reference sequence). The CDR3 DNA sequence: TGTGCCAGCAGCTCATGGACAGGGGGCAACACTGAAGCTTTCTTT. Translated: CASSSWTGGNTEAFF.

V usage is TRBV7-8 and J usage is TRBJ2-5, with D perhaps TRBD1 (6 bases). Judging by the DNA end, TRBJ2-7 fits better; the J call may be wrong. CDR1 and CDR2 from the germline V gene are SGHVS and FQNEAQ. This CDR3 contains 14 residues. The chain's CDR3 is CASSIIGQTYEQYF. CDR3 nucleotide sequence: TGTGCCAGCAGCATAATAGGACAGACCTACGAGCAGTACTTC.

V is TRBV19 and J is TRBJ2-3, with 8 bases identical to TRBD1. The V and J ends lost 7 bases and 2 bases, in that order; junction bases with no gene match: 17. This CDR3 is 18 amino acids long. Germline V lookup: CDR1 LNHDA, CDR2 SQIVND (reference sequence). CDR3 bases: TGTGCCAGTACCCCTACTCGACAGGGGAGAACCTTCACAGATACGCAGTATTTT. Amino acids: CASTPTRQGRTFTDTQYF.

The rearrangement uses TRBV5-4 and TRBJ2-3; 16 bases fit TRBD2. V shed 3 bases and J 7 bases; nucleotides not matched to a gene: 5. The CDR3 totals 16 residues. Germline CDR1 reads SGHNT; CDR2 reads YYREEE (reference sequence). CDR3 DNA sequence: TGTGCCAGCAGCTCGGGGACTAGCGGGGGGGCTCATACGCAGTATTTT. Protein: CASSSGTSGGAHTQYF.

CDR3 sequence: CASTSGVYEQFF. The DNA for the CDR3 is TGTGCCAGCACTAGCGGGGTCTATGAGCAGTTCTTC. The rearrangement joins TRBV28 to TRBJ2-1; 9 positions match TRBD2. CDR3 length: 12 residues. Per the germline V gene, CDR1 is MDHEN and CDR2 is SYDVKM. With 7 bases clipped from V and 8 bases from J, the junction kept 3 bases outside the gene matches.

The J gene is TRBJ1-2, the V gene TRBV9; D is undetermined. The CDR3 consists of 14 residues. The V and J ends lost 0 bases and 6 bases respectively, with 12 bases between them. From germline, CDR1 is SGDLS and CDR2 YYNGEE. CDR3 region: CASSVAAEVHGYTF. CDR3 bases: TGTGCCAGCAGCGTAGCGGCGGAGGTCCATGGCTACACCTTC.

The chain carries TRBV19 and TRBJ1-2, with D unresolved. Germline V gene sequence: CDR1 LNHDA, CDR2 SQIVND (reference sequence). Trimming took off 10 bases at V and 4 bases at J, with 10 bases between the two ends. This CDR3 region has 11 residues. The CDR3 spells CATEGGYGYTF. The CDR3 bases are TGTGCCACCGAGGGAGGCTATGGCTACACCTTC.

V gene TRBV10-3 combines with J gene TRBJ2-1, with D perhaps matching TRBD2 (5 bases). Germline V lookup: CDR1 ENHRY, CDR2 SYGVKD. Trimming took off 0 bases at V and 4 bases at J, with 10 bases between the two ends. The CDR3 contains 15 residues. CDR3 nucleotides: TGTGCCATCAGTGAGTCCGGGGTTAAGTACAATGAGCAGTTCTTC. Residues: CAISESGVKYNEQFF.

This clone has just a few counts. The chain joins TRBV4-1 to TRBJ1-2; D uncertain. There are 12 residues in the CDR3. Germline V lookup: CDR1 MGHRA, CDR2 YSYEKL. V was shortened by 10 bases and J by 8 bases, with 17 bases between the two germline ends. This chain's CDR3 is CATHLPSRGYTF. Written as DNA, the CDR3 is TGCGCCACCCACCTCCCTTCGAGGGGCTACACCTTC.

V gene TRBV5-1 combines with J gene TRBJ2-7; 11 bases line up with TRBD2. Losses at the gene ends were 4 bases for V and 0 bases for J; bases not matched to a gene: 3. This CDR3 contains 15 residues. Per the germline V gene, CDR1 is SGHRS and CDR2 is YFSETQ. The CDR3 reads CASSAGTSGSYEQYF. The DNA for the CDR3 is TGCGCCAGCAGCGCCGGGACTAGCGGCTCCTACGAGCAGTACTTC.

This clone appeared a few times. V is TRBV28 and J is TRBJ2-3; tentatively, D is TRBD1 (6 bases). The V and J ends lost 6 bases and 0 bases respectively, with 19 bases between them. This CDR3 is built from 17 residues. Germline loops: CDR1 MDHEN, CDR2 SYDVKM. The chain's CDR3 is CASSPPPTGPSTDTQYF. In nucleotides, the CDR3 is TGTGCCAGCAGCCCTCCCCCAACAGGGCCTAGCACAGATACGCAGTATTTT. The full variable domain, with the rest looked up from reference TRBV28 and TRBJ2-3, is DVKVTQSSRYLVKRTGEKVFLECVQDMDHENMFWYRQDPGLGLRLIYFSYDVKMKEKGDIPEGYSVSREKKERFSLILESASTNQTSMYLCASSPPPTGPSTDTQYFGPGTRLTVL.

The chain couples TRBV4-2 to TRBJ2-3; possibly TRBD2 for D (6 bases). Trimming took off 1 base at V and 2 bases at J, with 13 bases between the two ends. In germline, CDR1 is LGHNA, CDR2 YNFKEQ. The CDR3 covers 16 residues. The CDR3 region is CASSQAGGDVTDTQYF. CDR3 nucleotides: TGTGCCAGCAGCCAAGCGGGCGGGGACGTCACAGATACGCAGTATTTT.

This chain uses TRBV5-3 with TRBJ1-4, with D tentatively TRBD1 (6 bases). TRBV5-3 is an ORF; its function is uncertain. The CDR3 spans 14 residues. V was shortened by 6 bases and J by 7 bases, with 16 bases between the two germline ends. This CDR3 reads CARTSRGGVEKLFF. The DNA of the CDR3 is TGTGCCAGAACCTCTAGGGGGGGCGTTGAAAAACTGTTTTTT.

V usage is TRBV29-1 and J usage is TRBJ2-5; TRBD2 is a possible D gene (6 bases). Between the trimmed V and J ends, which lost 7 bases and 4 bases, there was a span of 16 bases. Germline loops: CDR1 SQVTM, CDR2 ANQGSEA. The CDR3 has 13 amino acids. CDR3 region: CSAKWGVIETQYF. The CDR3 DNA reads TGCAGCGCTAAGTGGGGGGTGATAGAGACCCAGTACTTC.

Points on this clone: At one end the junction does not follow the germline gene, possibly because of a read error. The genes are TRBV7-9 and TRBJ2-3; 14 bases align to TRBD2. Germline values: CDR1 SEHNR, CDR2 FQNEAQ (reference sequence). The CDR3 length is 16 residues. This CDR3 is CSSSSGLAGASDTQYF. The CDR3, as DNA: TGTTCCAGCAGCTCGGGACTAGCGGGGGCCTCAGATACGCAGTATTTT.

V and J are TRBV9 and TRBJ2-7; 10 nucleotides agree with TRBD1. Germline V gene sequence: CDR1 SGDLS, CDR2 YYNGEE. With 4 bases clipped from V and 1 base from J, the junction kept 5 bases outside the gene matches. The CDR3 has 15 residues. The CDR3 DNA reads as TGTGCCAGCAGCCCTGGACAGGGGGTTTCCTACGAGCAGTACTTC. Translated, it gives CASSPGQGVSYEQYF.